Described below is a single TCR beta chain sequence and its context. Its antigen is not known. The time point here: blood 2 weeks post-SBRT. Treatment of the sample: 15 Gy SBRT to primary tumor, nephrectomy 4 weeks later. Blood was sampled at baseline, 2 weeks and 4 weeks after SBRT. This renal cell carcinoma was of the clear cell type. Assay used: immunoSEQ multiplex PCR; TCRdb lists only in-frame clones, some missing. Here the sample spans just under 80,000 clones, around 85% being singletons. The sample originates from a study of radiation and T cells in renal cell carcinoma. Study observations and caveats: From baseline, blood top tumor clonotypes peaked at 2 weeks post-radiation.

The CDR3 sequence is 15 residues long. In germline, CDR1 is KGHSH, CDR2 LQKENI. V dropped 6 bases and J dropped 2; count of bases not matched to a gene: 5. This TCR was recovered from a woman between 50 and 59 years old with renal cell carcinoma. This chain connects TRBV18 to TRBJ2-2, with TRBD1 matching 8 bases. This sample comprised blood, obtained from a patient whose treatment included radiotherapy and nephrectomy. CDR3 sequence (DNA): TGTGCCAGCTCCCCGGACAGGGCCAACACCGGGGAGCTGTTTTTT. It is translated as CASSPDRANTGELFF.